This is a list of T cell receptor beta chains from one sample in a study of T cell repertoires in cytomegalovirus infection. TCRdb re-analysed the reads in MiXCR, keeping a single row per CDR3 protein. The sample records around 900,000 distinct CDR3 sequences, under 40% being singletons. No cognate antigen is known for these TCRs. This specimen was cultured CD8+ T cells from PBMCs, taken from culture after CMV antigen stimulation. These receptors were taken from a human donor in good health (CMV status not recorded). Some clones in this sample may be carry-over from other donors' samples. Both conserved end residues are part of each CDR3. Fields, in order: V gene, J gene, clone size, D gene, CDR3 protein, CDR3 DNA. A D gene is named only where the DNA matches it firmly. For some rows the clone size is stated as once, few or many, or as a class when expanded; others skip it.

>TRBV4-2|TRBJ2-1|few|TRBD2
CASRLPGGPVGEQFF
TGTGCCAGCAGGCTCCCGGGGGGGCCAGTCGGCGAGCAGTTCTTC
>TRBV4-1|TRBJ1-1|few|TRBD1
CASSQGQGMNTEAFF
TGCGCCAGCAGCCAAGGACAGGGAATGAACACTGAAGCTTTCTTT
>TRBV27|TRBJ1-1|-|-
CASSFSRAWAEAFF
TGTGCCAGCAGTTTCTCCAGGGCCTGGGCTGAAGCTTTCTTT
>TRBV28|TRBJ2-1|-|-
CASSWNSKGQFF
TGTGCCAGCAGTTGGAACTCCAAGGGGCAGTTCTTC
>TRBV28|TRBJ1-6|-|-
CASSPGRHSSYNSPLHF
TGTGCCAGCAGTCCCGGACGACACAGCTCCTATAATTCACCCCTCCACTTT
>TRBV19|TRBJ1-1|-|-
CASSWNRDTEAFF
TGTGCCAGTAGTTGGAACAGGGACACTGAAGCTTTCTTT
>TRBV10-3|TRBJ2-1|few|TRBD1
CAISESGQGPYNEQFF
TGTGCCATCAGTGAGTCGGGACAGGGACCCTACAATGAGCAGTTCTTC
>TRBV7-9|TRBJ2-2|few|TRBD1
CASSHLGQDITGELFF
TGTGCCAGCAGCCATCTAGGACAGGACATCACCGGGGAGCTGTTTTTT
>TRBV20-1|TRBJ1-2|-|TRBD1
CSARDRTNYGYTF
TGCAGCGCCCGGGACAGAACTAACTATGGCTACACCTTC
>TRBV27|TRBJ1-1|-|-
CASALGVSTEAFF
TGTGCCAGCGCCTTAGGGGTAAGCACTGAAGCTTTCTTT
>TRBV7-6|TRBJ1-1|few|-
CASRSAPGVQAFF
TGTGCCAGCAGATCAGCTCCGGGGGTGCAGGCTTTCTTT
>TRBV7-8|TRBJ2-2|few|-
CASSLGSGETGELFF
TGTGCCAGCAGCTTAGGGTCAGGGGAAACCGGGGAGCTGTTTTTT
>TRBV9|TRBJ1-6|-|TRBD1
CASSGDSLNSPLHF
TGTGCCAGCAGCGGGGACAGTTTGAATTCACCCCTCCACTTT
>TRBV2|TRBJ1-1|few|-
CASSERQRRRNTEAFF
TGTGCCAGCAGTGAACGGCAGCGACGACGGAACACTGAAGCTTTCTTT
>TRBV15|TRBJ1-1|few|-
CATSRDLRTNTEAFF
TGTGCCACCAGCAGAGATCTAAGGACGAACACTGAAGCTTTCTTT
>TRBV27|TRBJ2-7|few|TRBD1
CASSLTGDRGDEQYF
TGTGCCAGCAGTTTAACTGGGGACAGGGGTGACGAGCAGTACTTC
>TRBV10-3|TRBJ2-5|-|-
CAISESTWETQYF
TGTGCCATCAGTGAGTCGACTTGGGAGACCCAGTACTTC
>TRBV20-1|TRBJ2-7|many|-
CSADAGDF
TGCAGTGCGGACGCGGGCGACTTC
>TRBV10-2|TRBJ1-2|-|-
CASRKGDNYGYTF
TGCGCCAGCAGAAAAGGGGACAACTATGGCTACACCTTC
>TRBV28|TRBJ1-1|-|-
CASSFAGDTEAFF
TGTGCCAGCAGTTTTGCCGGGGACACCGAAGCTTTCTTT
>TRBV7-6|TRBJ2-7|-|TRBD2
CASSFLAGAFYEQYF
TGTGCCAGCAGTTTCCTAGCGGGGGCCTTCTACGAGCAGTACTTC
>TRBV4-3|TRBJ2-1|once|TRBD2
CASSQVGTSLYNEQFF
TGCGCCAGCAGCCAAGTAGGGACTAGTCTGTACAATGAGCAGTTCTTC
>TRBV14|TRBJ1-6|once|-
CASSQEKGAVRPYNSPLHF
TGTGCCAGCAGCCAAGAAAAAGGGGCAGTACGCCCCTATAATTCACCCCTCCACTTT
>TRBV6-1|TRBJ2-1|-|-
CASSKSSNNEQFF
TGTGCCAGCAGTAAGTCAAGTAACAATGAGCAGTTCTTC
>TRBV6-8|TRBJ2-1|-|-
CASSRTRDEQFF
TGTGCCAGCAGTCGTACCAGGGATGAGCAGTTCTTC
>TRBV7-2|TRBJ2-1|few|-
CASSLEVSSWDEQFF
TGTGCCAGCAGCTTAGAAGTGTCTTCCTGGGATGAGCAGTTCTTC
>TRBV12-3/TRBV12-4|TRBJ2-1|-|TRBD1
CASSSGTVPYNEQFF
TGTGCCAGCAGTTCCGGGACAGTCCCCTACAATGAGCAGTTCTTC
>TRBV14|TRBJ1-1|-|-
CASSQDLGVWGTEAFF
TGTGCCAGCAGCCAAGATTTAGGAGTCTGGGGCACTGAAGCTTTCTTT
>TRBV6-1|TRBJ1-5|many|TRBD1
CASSSWALTGAGGNQPQHF
TGTGCCAGCAGCTCGTGGGCCCTAACAGGGGCTGGTGGCAATCAGCCCCAGCATTTT
>TRBV11-2|TRBJ1-1|-|-
CASSPWKARKVNTEAFF
TGTGCCAGCAGCCCCTGGAAAGCCAGGAAAGTGAACACTGAAGCTTTCTTT
>TRBV6-5|TRBJ2-3|many|-
CASSYEFGAFTDTQYF
TGTGCCAGCAGTTACGAGTTCGGGGCTTTCACAGATACGCAGTATTTT
>TRBV28|TRBJ2-1|many|-
CASSLSVAGSNEQFF
TGTGCCAGCAGTTTATCTGTGGCTGGGAGCAATGAGCAGTTCTTC
>TRBV6-1|TRBJ1-1|many|-
CASRAGRGPNTEAFF
TGTGCCAGCAGGGCGGGAAGGGGTCCGAACACTGAAGCTTTCTTT
>TRBV7-6|TRBJ2-2|few|-
CASSEPERATNGELFF
TGTGCCAGCAGCGAGCCGGAGCGGGCCACGAACGGGGAGCTGTTTTTT
>TRBV10-3|TRBJ2-1|once|-
CAIRDDSYNEQFF
TGTGCCATCAGAGATGACAGCTACAATGAGCAGTTCTTC
>TRBV7-2|TRBJ2-3|many|TRBD2
CASRAIAGGTDTQYF
TGTGCCAGCCGAGCCATAGCGGGGGGCACAGATACGCAGTATTTT
>TRBV3-1|TRBJ1-2|many|TRBD1
CASSTGDYGYTF
TGTGCCAGCAGCACAGGGGACTATGGCTACACCTTC
>TRBV29-1|TRBJ2-1|once|TRBD1
CSVNLLDREYNEQFF
TGCAGCGTTAACCTTCTGGACAGGGAATACAATGAGCAGTTCTTC
>TRBV19|TRBJ1-1|many|-
CASSPGTTEAFF
TGTGCCAGCAGCCCCGGGACAACCGAAGCTTTCTTT
>TRBV7-9|TRBJ1-2|-|-
CASSLGLVYGYTF
TGTGCCAGCAGCTTAGGGTTGGTCTATGGCTACACCTTC
>TRBV7-9|TRBJ2-5|-|TRBD2
CASSLGRLAGSQETQYF
TGTGCCAGCAGCCTCGGCCGACTAGCGGGGTCACAAGAGACCCAGTACTTC
>TRBV19|TRBJ1-2|-|-
CASIQRGLGYTF
TGTGCCAGTATCCAGCGAGGTTTGGGCTACACCTTC
>TRBV7-9|TRBJ2-1|many|-
CASSFPRQRNEQFF
TGTGCCAGCAGCTTCCCGAGGCAGAGGAATGAGCAGTTCTTC
>TRBV19|TRBJ1-1|-|-
CASSIDGMGAEAFF
TGTGCCAGTAGTATAGATGGGATGGGCGCTGAAGCTTTCTTT
>TRBV2|TRBJ1-5|-|-
CASSGGTRTELNQPQHF
TGTGCCAGCAGTGGGGGAACCAGGACGGAACTTAATCAGCCCCAGCATTTT
>TRBV6-5|TRBJ2-5|-|-
CASSYLGGLQETQYF
TGTGCCAGCAGTTACCTGGGGGGCCTCCAAGAGACCCAGTACTTC
>TRBV28|TRBJ2-3|-|TRBD2
CASILTASGGAQDTQYF
TGTGCCAGCATCCTAACGGCTAGCGGGGGGGCCCAAGATACGCAGTATTTT
>TRBV27|TRBJ2-7|-|-
CASSTGSRTYEQYF
TGTGCCAGCAGTACGGGATCCCGGACCTACGAGCAGTACTTC
>TRBV4-1|TRBJ2-1|-|TRBD2
CASSQELAPYNEQFF
TGCGCCAGCAGCCAAGAACTAGCGCCCTACAATGAGCAGTTCTTC